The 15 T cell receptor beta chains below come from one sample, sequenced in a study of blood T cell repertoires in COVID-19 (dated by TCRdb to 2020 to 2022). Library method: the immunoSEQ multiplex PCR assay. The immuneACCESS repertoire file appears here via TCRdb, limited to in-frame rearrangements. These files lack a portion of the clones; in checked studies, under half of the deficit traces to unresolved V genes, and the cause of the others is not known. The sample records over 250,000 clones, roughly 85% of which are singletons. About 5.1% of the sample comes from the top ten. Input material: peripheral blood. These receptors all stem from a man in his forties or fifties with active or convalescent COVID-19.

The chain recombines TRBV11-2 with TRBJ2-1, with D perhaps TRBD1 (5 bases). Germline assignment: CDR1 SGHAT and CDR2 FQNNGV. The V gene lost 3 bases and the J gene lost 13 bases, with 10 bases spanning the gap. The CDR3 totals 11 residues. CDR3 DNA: TGTGCCAGCAGCTTCAGGGTCGCACAGTTCTTC. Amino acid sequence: CASSFRVAQFF.

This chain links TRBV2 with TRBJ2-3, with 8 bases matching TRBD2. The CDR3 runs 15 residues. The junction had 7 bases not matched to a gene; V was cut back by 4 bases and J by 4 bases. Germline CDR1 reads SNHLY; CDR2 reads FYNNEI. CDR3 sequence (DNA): TGTGCCAGCAGTGCTCGAGCGGGAGATGCAGATACGCAGTATTTT. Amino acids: CASSARAGDADTQYF.

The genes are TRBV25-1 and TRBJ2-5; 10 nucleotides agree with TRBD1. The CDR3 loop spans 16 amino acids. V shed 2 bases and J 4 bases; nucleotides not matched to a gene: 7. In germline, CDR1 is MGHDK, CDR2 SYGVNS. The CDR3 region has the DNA TGTGCCAGCAGTGAAGGGGACAGGGGATACTTAGAGACCCAGTACTTC. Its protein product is CASSEGDRGYLETQYF.

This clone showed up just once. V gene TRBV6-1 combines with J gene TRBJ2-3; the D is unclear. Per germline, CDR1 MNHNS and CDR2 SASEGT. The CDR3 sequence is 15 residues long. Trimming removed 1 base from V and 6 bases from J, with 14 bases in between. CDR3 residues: CASSEDGRSVDTQYF. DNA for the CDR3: TGTGCCAGCAGTGAAGATGGGCGATCAGTGGATACGCAGTATTTT.

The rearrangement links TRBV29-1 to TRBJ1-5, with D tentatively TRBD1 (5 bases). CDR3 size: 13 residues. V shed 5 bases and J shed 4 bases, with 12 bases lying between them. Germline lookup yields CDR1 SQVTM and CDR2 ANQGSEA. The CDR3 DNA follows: TGCAGCGTTCGACAGAACTATAATCAGCCCCAGCATTTT. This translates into CSVRQNYNQPQHF.

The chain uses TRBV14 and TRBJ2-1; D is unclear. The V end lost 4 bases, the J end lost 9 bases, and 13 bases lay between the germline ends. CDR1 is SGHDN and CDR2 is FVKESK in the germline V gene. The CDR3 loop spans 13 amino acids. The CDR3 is CASSPYGAVEQFF. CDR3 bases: TGTGCCAGCAGCCCTTACGGCGCGGTTGAGCAGTTCTTC.

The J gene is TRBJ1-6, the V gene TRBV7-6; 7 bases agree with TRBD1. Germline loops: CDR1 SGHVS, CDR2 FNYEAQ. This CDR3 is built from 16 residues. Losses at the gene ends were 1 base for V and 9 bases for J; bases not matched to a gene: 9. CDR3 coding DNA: TGTGCCAGCAGCTTAGGAGTAGACAGGGCGGGTTCACCCCTCCACTTT. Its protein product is CASSLGVDRAGSPLHF.

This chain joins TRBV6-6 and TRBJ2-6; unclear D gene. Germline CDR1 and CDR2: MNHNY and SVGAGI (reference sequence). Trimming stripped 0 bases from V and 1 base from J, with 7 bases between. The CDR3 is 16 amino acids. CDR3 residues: CASSYSPVSGANVLTF. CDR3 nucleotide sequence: TGTGCCAGCAGTTACTCTCCCGTATCTGGGGCCAACGTCCTGACTTTC.

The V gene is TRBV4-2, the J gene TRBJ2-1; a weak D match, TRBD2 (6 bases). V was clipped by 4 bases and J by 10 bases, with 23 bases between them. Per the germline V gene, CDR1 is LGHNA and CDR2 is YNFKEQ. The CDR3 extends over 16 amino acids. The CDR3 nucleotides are TGTGCCAGCAGCCCCTTAAGCCGGGACTTGTACAGGGAGCAGTTCTTC. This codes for CASSPLSRDLYREQFF.

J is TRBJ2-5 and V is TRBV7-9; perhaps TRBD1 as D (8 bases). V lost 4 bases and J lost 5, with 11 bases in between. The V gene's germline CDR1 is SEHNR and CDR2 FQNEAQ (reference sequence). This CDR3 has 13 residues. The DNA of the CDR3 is TGTGCCAGCAGCTCACAGGGGGGGGAGACCCAGTACTTC. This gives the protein CASSSQGGETQYF.

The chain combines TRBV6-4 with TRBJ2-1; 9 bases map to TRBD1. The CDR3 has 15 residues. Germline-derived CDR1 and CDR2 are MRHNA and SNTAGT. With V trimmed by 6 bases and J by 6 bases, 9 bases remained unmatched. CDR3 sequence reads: CASRISGTGPNEQFF. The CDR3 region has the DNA TGTGCCAGCAGAATCTCGGGGACAGGGCCCAATGAGCAGTTCTTC.

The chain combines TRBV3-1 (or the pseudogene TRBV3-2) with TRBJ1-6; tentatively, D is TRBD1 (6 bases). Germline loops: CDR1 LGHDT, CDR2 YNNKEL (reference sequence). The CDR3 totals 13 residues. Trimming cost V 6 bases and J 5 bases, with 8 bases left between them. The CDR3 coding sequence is TGTGCCAGCAGACGGACAGATAATTCACCCCTCCACTTT. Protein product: CASRRTDNSPLHF.

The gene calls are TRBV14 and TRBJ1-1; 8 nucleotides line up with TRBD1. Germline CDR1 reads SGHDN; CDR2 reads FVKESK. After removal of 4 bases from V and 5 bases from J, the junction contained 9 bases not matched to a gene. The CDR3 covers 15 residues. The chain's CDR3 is CASSPDRGMRTEAFF. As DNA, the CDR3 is TGTGCCAGCAGCCCTGACAGGGGAATGAGGACTGAAGCTTTCTTT.

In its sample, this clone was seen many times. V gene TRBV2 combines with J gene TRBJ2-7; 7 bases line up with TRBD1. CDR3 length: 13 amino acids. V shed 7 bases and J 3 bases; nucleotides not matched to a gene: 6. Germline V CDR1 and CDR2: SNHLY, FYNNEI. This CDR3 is CASTRTGDYEQYF. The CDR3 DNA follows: TGTGCCAGCACTCGGACAGGTGACTACGAGCAGTACTTC.

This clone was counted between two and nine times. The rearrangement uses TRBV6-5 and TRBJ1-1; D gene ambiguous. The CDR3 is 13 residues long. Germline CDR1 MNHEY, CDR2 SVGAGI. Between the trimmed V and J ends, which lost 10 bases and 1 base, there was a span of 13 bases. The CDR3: CATTTVGNTEAFF. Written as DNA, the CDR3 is TGTGCCACCACTACCGTGGGGAACACTGAAGCTTTCTTT.